This T cell receptor (beta chain) was sequenced during a study of OX40 agonist ivuxolimab in advanced cancers. About the research overall: The dose-escalation group included hepatocellular carcinoma, melanoma, renal cell carcinoma and head and neck cancer.

Measured with immunoSEQ multiplex PCR; TCRdb has only the in-frame clones, and not every one. The sample records tens of thousands of clones, 80% to 95% being singletons. Trimming removed 3 bases from V and 6 bases from J, with 9 bases in between. The CDR3 spans 13 residues. The germline V gene encodes CDR1 MNHEY and CDR2 SMNVEV (reference sequence). The specimen was CD4+ or CD8+ T cells sorted from blood, collected in a trial of the OX40 agonist ivuxolimab. J is TRBJ1-5 and V is TRBV27, with a possible D match to TRBD1 (6 bases). This sequence was found in an adult with an advanced solid tumor such as melanoma, head and neck, liver or kidney cancer. The CDR3 bases are TGTGCCAGCAGTTTTGGACAGAGTCAGCCCCAGCATTTT. Amino acid sequence: CASSFGQSQPQHF.